What follows are 15 T cell receptor beta chains derived from one specimen sequenced in a study of blood T cells in healthy people across ages. Combining a sample-barcoded 5' primer with a J-beta primer mix, a second PCR ran for about 6 to 12 cycles. A single record per CDR3 protein comes from TCRdb applying MiXCR to the 5' RACE reads. In the table there are 780,000 or so distinct CDR3 sequences, around three fifths of which are singletons. Material: blood. These receptor sequences come from a man aged 40-49 years in good health.

This clonotype was seen a few times. The chain links TRBV29-1 to TRBJ2-6, with TRBD1 matching over 11 bases. The CDR3 is 16 residues long. Trimming removed 6 bases from V and 4 bases from J; junction bases left unmatched: 8. In germline, CDR1 is SQVTM, CDR2 ANQGSEA. Here the CDR3 reads CSVSGQGAIGANVLTF. The CDR3 DNA sequence: TGCAGCGTGAGCGGACAGGGGGCGATCGGGGCCAACGTCCTGACTTTC.

This clonotype was found a few times. The chain combines TRBV20-1 with TRBJ2-7; no reliable D call. V was cut by 0 bases and J by 4 bases, with 16 bases left in between. Looked up from germline, CDR1 is DFQATT and CDR2 is SNEGSKA (reference sequence). This CDR3 region has 15 residues. Here the CDR3 DNA reads TGCAGTGCTAGAGATCTCGATCGCCCGTCTTACGAGCAGTACTTC. It encodes CSARDLDRPSYEQYF.

The chain joins TRBV7-3 to TRBJ2-5, with unresolved D. The CDR3 runs to 13 residues. Trimming left V 5 bases short and J 2 bases short, with 9 bases between. CDR1 and CDR2 (germline): SGHTA, FQGTGA. The CDR3 coding sequence is TGTGCCAGCAGCCAACTCGGACAAGAGACCCAGTACTTC. This translates into CASSQLGQETQYF.

The chain links TRBV6-5 to TRBJ1-2; a possible D gene is TRBD1 (6 bases). The CDR3 has 13 amino acids. In germline, CDR1 is MNHEY, CDR2 SVGAGI. Trimming shortened V by 5 bases and J by 8 bases, and 15 bases separated the two germline ends. The CDR3 region is CASSHGRGEGYTF. CDR3 coding DNA: TGTGCCAGCAGTCACGGCAGGGGAGAGGGCTACACCTTC.

The V gene is TRBV29-1, the J gene TRBJ1-1; no firm D call. Looked up from germline, CDR1 is SQVTM and CDR2 is ANQGSEA. This CDR3 is 11 amino acids long. V was shortened by 4 bases and J by 4 bases, with 7 bases between the two germline ends. The CDR3, as DNA: TGCAGCGTTGGGTGGAGCACTGAAGCTTTCTTT. Translation: CSVGWSTEAFF.

This chain uses TRBV9 with TRBJ2-3, with 9 bases matching TRBD1. CDR3 length equals 17 residues. The junction had 10 bases not matched to a gene; V was cut back by 0 bases and J by 5 bases. The germline V gene has CDR1 SGDLS and CDR2 YYNGEE. Here the CDR3 reads CASSVEAGQGLLDTQYF. The CDR3, as DNA: TGTGCCAGCAGCGTAGAAGCGGGACAGGGTCTGTTAGATACGCAGTATTTT.

This clonotype is medium-sized in the sample. This chain joins TRBV3-1 and TRBJ2-5, with D possibly being TRBD2 (6 bases). Per the germline V gene, CDR1 is LGHDT and CDR2 is YNNKEL (reference sequence). The CDR3 sequence is 15 residues long. V lost 0 bases and J lost 2, with 10 bases in between. As DNA, the CDR3 is TGTGCCAGCAGCCAAGATGGTCTAGCGCAAGAGACCCAGTACTTC. It yields the protein CASSQDGLAQETQYF.

This clonotype was observed once. The chain carries TRBV9 and TRBJ1-1; 7 bases match TRBD1. The length of the CDR3 is 15 residues. From germline, CDR1 is SGDLS and CDR2 YYNGEE. V was clipped by 1 base and J by 3 bases; unmatched bases: 6. The DNA of the CDR3 is TGTGCCAGCAGCGTATACGAGACAGGGCACACTGAAGCTTTCTTT. It codes for CASSVYETGHTEAFF.

This clonotype was counted only a few times. The chain carries TRBV18 and TRBJ2-5, with D unclear. CDR1 is KGHSH and CDR2 is LQKENI in the germline V gene. This CDR3 spans 15 amino acids. Trimming removed 3 bases from V and 2 bases from J, with 13 bases in between. This CDR3 reads CASSPTAAAQETQYF. CDR3 DNA sequence: TGTGCCAGCTCACCGACGGCCGCCGCACAAGAGACCCAGTACTTC.

The chain uses TRBV20-1 and TRBJ1-6; no reliable D call. The V gene lost 1 base and the J gene lost 4 bases, with 14 bases spanning the gap. Per the germline V gene, CDR1 is DFQATT and CDR2 is SNEGSKA (reference sequence). This CDR3 comprises 16 residues. The DNA of the CDR3 is TGCAGTGCTAGAGTGTTCTTTACAGAATATAATTCACCCCTCCACTTT. As protein: CSARVFFTEYNSPLHF.

This chain uses TRBV7-9 with TRBJ2-3; D is unresolved. This CDR3 is built from 9 residues. The V end was cut by 5 bases, the J end by 6 bases, with 0 bases between. Looked up from germline, CDR1 is SEHNR and CDR2 is FQNEAQ (reference sequence). The CDR3 bases are TGTGCCAGCAGCGATACGCAGTATTTT. Its translation is CASSDTQYF.

This chain links TRBV11-2 with TRBJ2-1, with D unclear. Germline V gene sequence: CDR1 SGHAT, CDR2 FQNNGV. V lost 4 bases, J lost 0 bases, and 19 bases lay in between. The CDR3 totals 18 residues. The CDR3 sequence is CASSSNPGQPSSYNEQFF. CDR3 bases: TGTGCCAGCAGCTCTAACCCGGGCCAGCCCAGCTCCTACAATGAGCAGTTCTTC.

The V call is TRBV28, the J call TRBJ2-4, with 10 nucleotides matching TRBD2. The DNA end favors TRBJ2-7, so the J call may be wrong. Germline CDR1 is MDHEN and CDR2 is SYDVKM. The CDR3 runs to 16 residues. As DNA, the CDR3 is TGTGCCAGCAGTTTAGTTTCTAGCGGGAGTTTCTACGAGCAGTACTTC. Protein sequence: CASSLVSSGSFYEQYF.

This chain joins TRBV14 and TRBJ2-1; D may match TRBD1 or TRBD2 (6 bases each). The V end lost 0 bases, the J end lost 11 bases, and 17 bases lay between the germline ends. There are 15 residues in the CDR3. Germline V gives CDR1 SGHDN, CDR2 FVKESK. Written as DNA, the CDR3 is TGTGCCAGCAGCCAAGAGGGGGGCAGGTTGCATAAGCAGTTCTTC. Protein: CASSQEGGRLHKQFF.

The chain is built from TRBV5-1 and TRBJ2-1, with D possibly TRBD2 on 6 matching bases. The germline gives CDR1 SGHRS, CDR2 YFSETQ. V lost 5 bases and J lost 8, with 17 bases in between. CDR3 length: 14 residues. The CDR3 here is CASRYGGTSDEQFF. CDR3 in DNA: TGCGCCAGCAGGTACGGCGGGACTTCCGATGAGCAGTTCTTC.